This paragraph reports one T cell receptor (beta chain). This entry comes from a study of control samples from healthy donors and cancer patients. Assay used: immunoSEQ multiplex PCR; TCRdb lists only in-frame clones, some missing. The sample records about 98,000 clones, around 82% being singletons. The CDR3 is 14 residues long. Per the germline V gene, CDR1 is MNHEY and CDR2 is SMNVEV (reference sequence). The V end lost 4 bases, the J end lost 3 bases, and 11 bases lay between the germline ends. The TCR comes from a man aged 60 to 75 in good health. V is TRBV27 and J is TRBJ2-3; no reliable D call. The specimen was blood. The CDR3 region has the DNA TGTGCCAGCAGTTCGGTACGAACAACAGATACGCAGTATTTT. Residues: CASSSVRTTDTQYF.